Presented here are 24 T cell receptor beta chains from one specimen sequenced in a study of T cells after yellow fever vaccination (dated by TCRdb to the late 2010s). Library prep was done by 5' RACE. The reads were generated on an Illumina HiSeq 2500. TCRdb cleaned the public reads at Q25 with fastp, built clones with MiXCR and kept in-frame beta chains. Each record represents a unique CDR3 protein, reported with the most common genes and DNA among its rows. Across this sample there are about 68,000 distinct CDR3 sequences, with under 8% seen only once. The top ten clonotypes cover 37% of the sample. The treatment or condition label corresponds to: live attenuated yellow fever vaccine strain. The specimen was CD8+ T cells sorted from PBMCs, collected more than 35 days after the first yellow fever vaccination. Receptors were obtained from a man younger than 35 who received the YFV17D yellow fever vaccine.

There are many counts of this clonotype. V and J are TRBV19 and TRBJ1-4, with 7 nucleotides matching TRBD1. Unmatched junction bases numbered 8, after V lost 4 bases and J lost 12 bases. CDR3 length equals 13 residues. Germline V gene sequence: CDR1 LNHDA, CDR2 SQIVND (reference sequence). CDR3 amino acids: CASSRQGTAELFF. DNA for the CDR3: TGTGCCAGTAGTAGACAGGGAACGGCTGAACTGTTTTTT. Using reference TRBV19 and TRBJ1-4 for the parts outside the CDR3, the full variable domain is DGGITQSPKYLFRKEGQNVTLSCEQNLNHDAMYWYRQDPGQGLRLIYYSQIVNDFQKGDIAEGYSVSREKKESFPLTVTSAQKNPTAFYLCASSRQGTAELFFGSGTQLSVL.

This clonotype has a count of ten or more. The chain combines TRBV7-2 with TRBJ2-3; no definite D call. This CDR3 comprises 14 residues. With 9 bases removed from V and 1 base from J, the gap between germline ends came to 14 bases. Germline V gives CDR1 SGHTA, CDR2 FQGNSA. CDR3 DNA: TGTGCCAGTTCCTCCCCCTGGGGCACAGATACGCAGTATTTT. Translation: CASSSPWGTDTQYF.

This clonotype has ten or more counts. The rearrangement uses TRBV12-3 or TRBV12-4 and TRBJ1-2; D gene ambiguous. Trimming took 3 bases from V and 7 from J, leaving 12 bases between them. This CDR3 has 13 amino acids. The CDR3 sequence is CASSLVVSSGYTF. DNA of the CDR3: TGTGCCAGCAGTTTGGTAGTTTCCTCTGGCTACACCTTC.

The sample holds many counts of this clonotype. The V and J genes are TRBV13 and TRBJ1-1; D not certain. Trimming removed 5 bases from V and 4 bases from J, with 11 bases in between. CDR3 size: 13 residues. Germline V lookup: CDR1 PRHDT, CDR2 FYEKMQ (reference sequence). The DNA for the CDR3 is TGTGCCAGCAGCCCCTCAAGGGTCACTGAAGCTTTCTTT. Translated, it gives CASSPSRVTEAFF.

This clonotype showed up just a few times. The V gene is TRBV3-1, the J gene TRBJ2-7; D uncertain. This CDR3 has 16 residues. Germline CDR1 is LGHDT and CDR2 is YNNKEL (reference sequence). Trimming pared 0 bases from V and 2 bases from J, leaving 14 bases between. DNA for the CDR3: TGTGCCAGCAGCCAAGAAGGGCAGTATTTCGCCTACGAGCAGTACTTC. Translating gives CASSQEGQYFAYEQYF.

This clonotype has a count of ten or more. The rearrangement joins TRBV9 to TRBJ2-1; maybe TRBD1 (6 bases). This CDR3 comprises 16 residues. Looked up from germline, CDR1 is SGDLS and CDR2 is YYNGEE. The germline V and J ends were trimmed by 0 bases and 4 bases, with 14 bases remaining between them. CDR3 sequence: CASSVVGGRGYNEQFF. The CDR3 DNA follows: TGTGCCAGCAGCGTAGTTGGGGGAAGGGGGTACAATGAGCAGTTCTTC.

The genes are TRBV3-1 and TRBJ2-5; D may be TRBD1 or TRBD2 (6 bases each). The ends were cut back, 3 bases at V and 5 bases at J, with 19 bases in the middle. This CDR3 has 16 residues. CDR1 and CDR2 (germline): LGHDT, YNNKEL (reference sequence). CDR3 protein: CASSHYLVGGGETQYF. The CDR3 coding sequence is TGTGCCAGCAGCCACTACTTAGTGGGGGGCGGTGAGACCCAGTACTTC.

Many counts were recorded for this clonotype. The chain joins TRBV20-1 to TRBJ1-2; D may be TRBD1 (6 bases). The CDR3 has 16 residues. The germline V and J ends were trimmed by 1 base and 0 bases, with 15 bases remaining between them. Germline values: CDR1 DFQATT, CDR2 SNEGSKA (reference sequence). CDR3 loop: CSARVFGQQANYGYTF. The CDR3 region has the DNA TGCAGTGCTAGAGTCTTTGGACAGCAAGCTAACTATGGCTACACCTTC.

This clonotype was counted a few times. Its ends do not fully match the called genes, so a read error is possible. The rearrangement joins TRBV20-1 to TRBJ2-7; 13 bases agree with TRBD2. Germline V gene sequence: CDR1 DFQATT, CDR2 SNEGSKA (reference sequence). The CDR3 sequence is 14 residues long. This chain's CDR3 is CSARGGLAGPEQYF. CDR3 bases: TGCAGTGCCAGAGGGGGACTAGCGGGGCCCGAGCAGTACTTC.

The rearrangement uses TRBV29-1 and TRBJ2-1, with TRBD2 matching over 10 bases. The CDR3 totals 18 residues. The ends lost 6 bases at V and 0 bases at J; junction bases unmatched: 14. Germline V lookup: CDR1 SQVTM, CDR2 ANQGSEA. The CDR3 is CSVPGLAVTLSSYNEQFF. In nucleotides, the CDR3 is TGCAGCGTCCCCGGACTAGCGGTGACCCTAAGCTCCTACAATGAGCAGTTCTTC.

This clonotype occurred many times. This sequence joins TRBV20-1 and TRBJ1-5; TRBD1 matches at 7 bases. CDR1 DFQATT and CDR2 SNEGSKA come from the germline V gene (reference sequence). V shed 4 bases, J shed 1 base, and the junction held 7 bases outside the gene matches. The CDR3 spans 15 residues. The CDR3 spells CSAKTGIWSNQPQHF. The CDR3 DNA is TGCAGTGCTAAGACAGGGATTTGGAGCAATCAGCCCCAGCATTTT.

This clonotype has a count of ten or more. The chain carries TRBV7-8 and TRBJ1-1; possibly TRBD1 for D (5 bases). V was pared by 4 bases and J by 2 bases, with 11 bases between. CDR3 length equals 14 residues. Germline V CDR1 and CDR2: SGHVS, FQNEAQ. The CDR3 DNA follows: TGTGCCAGCAGCTGGAGTGGGGCAAACACTGAAGCTTTCTTT. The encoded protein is CASSWSGANTEAFF.

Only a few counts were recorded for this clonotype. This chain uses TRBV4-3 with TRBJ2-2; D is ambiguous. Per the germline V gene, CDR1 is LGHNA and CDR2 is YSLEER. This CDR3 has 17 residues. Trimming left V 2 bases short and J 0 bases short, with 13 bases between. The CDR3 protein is CASSQYGPQTNTGELFF. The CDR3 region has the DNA TGCGCCAGCAGCCAATACGGACCGCAGACGAACACCGGGGAGCTGTTTTTT.

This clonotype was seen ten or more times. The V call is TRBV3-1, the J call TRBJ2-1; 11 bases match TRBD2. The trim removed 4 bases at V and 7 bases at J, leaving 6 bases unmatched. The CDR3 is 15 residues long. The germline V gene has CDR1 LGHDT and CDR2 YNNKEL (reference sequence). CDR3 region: CASSRSGGARNEQFF. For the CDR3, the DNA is TGTGCCAGCAGCCGTAGCGGGGGGGCAAGGAATGAGCAGTTCTTC.

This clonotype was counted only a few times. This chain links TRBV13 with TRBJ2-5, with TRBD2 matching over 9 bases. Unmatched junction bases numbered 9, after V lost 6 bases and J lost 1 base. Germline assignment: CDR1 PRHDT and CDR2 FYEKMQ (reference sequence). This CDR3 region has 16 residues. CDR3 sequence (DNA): TGTGCCAGCAGGGCCCGGGGTAGCGGGGGCCAAGAGACCCAGTACTTC. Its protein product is CASRARGSGGQETQYF.

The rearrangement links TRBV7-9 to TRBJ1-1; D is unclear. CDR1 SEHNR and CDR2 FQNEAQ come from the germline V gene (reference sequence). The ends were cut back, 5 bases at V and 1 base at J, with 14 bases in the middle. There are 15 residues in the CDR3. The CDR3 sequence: CASSPLPGTNTEAFF. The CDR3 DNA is TGTGCCAGCAGCCCGCTGCCAGGAACGAACACTGAAGCTTTCTTT.

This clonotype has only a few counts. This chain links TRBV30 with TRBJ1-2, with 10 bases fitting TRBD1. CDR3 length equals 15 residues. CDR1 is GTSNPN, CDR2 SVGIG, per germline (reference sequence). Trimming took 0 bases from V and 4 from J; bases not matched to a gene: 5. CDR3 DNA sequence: TGTGCCTGGAGTGTGACAGGGGGCAGGGGCTATGGCTACACCTTC. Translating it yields CAWSVTGGRGYGYTF.

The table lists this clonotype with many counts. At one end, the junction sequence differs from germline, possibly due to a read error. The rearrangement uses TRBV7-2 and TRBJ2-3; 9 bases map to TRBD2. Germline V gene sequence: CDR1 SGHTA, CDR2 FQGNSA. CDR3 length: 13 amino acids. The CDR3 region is CASSLAGSDTQYF. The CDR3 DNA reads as TGTGCCAGCAGCCTAGCGGGGTCAGATACGCAGTATTTT.

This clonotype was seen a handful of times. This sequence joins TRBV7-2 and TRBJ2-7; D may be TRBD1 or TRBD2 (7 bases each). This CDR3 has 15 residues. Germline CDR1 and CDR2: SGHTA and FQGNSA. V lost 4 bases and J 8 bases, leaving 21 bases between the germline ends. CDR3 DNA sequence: TGTGCCAGCAGCTCAGGGGGGGCTTTTACATGGAAGCAGTACTTC. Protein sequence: CASSSGGAFTWKQYF.

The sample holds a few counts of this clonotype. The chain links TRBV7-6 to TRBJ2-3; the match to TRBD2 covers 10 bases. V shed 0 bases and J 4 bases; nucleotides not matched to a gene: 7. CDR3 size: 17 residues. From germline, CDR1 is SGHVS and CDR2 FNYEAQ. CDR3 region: CASSLASGGVGSDTQYF. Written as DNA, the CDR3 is TGTGCCAGCAGCTTAGCGAGCGGGGGGGTGGGGTCAGATACGCAGTATTTT.

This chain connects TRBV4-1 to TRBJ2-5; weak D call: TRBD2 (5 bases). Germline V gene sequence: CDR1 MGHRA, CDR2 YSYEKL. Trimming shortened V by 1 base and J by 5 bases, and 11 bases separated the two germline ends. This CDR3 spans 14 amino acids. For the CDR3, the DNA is TGCGCCAGCAGCCAAGCCCGGGGTTCGGAGACCCAGTACTTC. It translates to CASSQARGSETQYF.

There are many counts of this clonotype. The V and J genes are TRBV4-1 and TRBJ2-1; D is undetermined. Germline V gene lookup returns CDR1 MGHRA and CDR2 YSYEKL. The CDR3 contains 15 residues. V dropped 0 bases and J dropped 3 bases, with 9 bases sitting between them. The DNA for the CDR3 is TGCGCCAGCAGCCAAGACAGTGGGGACTACAATGAGCAGTTCTTC. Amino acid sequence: CASSQDSGDYNEQFF.

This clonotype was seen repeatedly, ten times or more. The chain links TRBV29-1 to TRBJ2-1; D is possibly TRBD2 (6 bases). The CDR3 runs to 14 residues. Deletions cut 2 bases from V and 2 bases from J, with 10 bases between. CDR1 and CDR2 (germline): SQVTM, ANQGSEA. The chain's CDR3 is CSVERGAAYNEQFF. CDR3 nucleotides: TGCAGCGTTGAACGCGGGGCCGCCTACAATGAGCAGTTCTTC.

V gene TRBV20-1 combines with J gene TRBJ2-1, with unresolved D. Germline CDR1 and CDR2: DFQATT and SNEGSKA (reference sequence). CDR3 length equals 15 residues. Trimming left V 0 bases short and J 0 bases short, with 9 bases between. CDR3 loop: CSARDLGLSYNEQFF. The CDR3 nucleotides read TGCAGTGCTAGAGATTTGGGCCTCTCCTACAATGAGCAGTTCTTC.